One T cell receptor (beta chain) is described in this entry. The antigen is undetermined. Between the trimmed V and J ends, which lost 1 base and 4 bases, there was a span of 13 bases. Germline V CDR1 and CDR2: LGHNA, YSLEER. CDR3 size: 15 residues. Expressed TCRB transcripts were sequenced after all isolated RNA was converted to cDNA. Measured with immunoSEQ multiplex PCR; TCRdb has only the in-frame clones, and not every one. Among 250,000 to 300,000 clones, over 11% were seen once, and the ten largest hold around 0.016%. Sorted CD4+ subsets: naive, central memory, regulatory, stem cell-like memory (CD45RO/CCR7/CD25/CD127/CD95/CD27 panel). This record belongs to a study of beta chain features in type 1 diabetes. The study, taken as a whole, reports: Within the patient group, naive, central memory and Treg TCRB repertoires appeared more similar to each other than within healthy donors. TCRB CDR3s from Type 1 diabetes patients were moderately but significantly shorter in all four CD4+ subsets.

This sequence joins TRBV4-3 and TRBJ1-2; D ambiguous. This clonotype originated in a man aged 25 to 40 with type 1 diabetes. The sample taken for sequencing was naive CD4+ T cells from blood. The CDR3 sequence is CASSQGPHVSYGYTF. The CDR3 region has the DNA TGCGCCAGCAGCCAAGGGCCCCACGTAAGCTATGGCTACACCTTC.